The next 9 T cell receptor beta chains were all read from a single sample in a study of blood T cell repertoires in COVID-19 (dated by TCRdb to 2018 to 2020). The library relied on the immunoSEQ multiplex PCR assay. Imported from immuneACCESS, the table was reduced by TCRdb to in-frame sequences with V and J called. These copies leave out some clones; in studies compared against another copy, an unresolved V gene accounts for under half, and the cause of the remainder is not known. The sample table records 250,000 to 350,000 clones; approximately 92% of these occur just once. The ten largest make up 2% to 2.5% of the sample. The sequenced sample consisted of PBMCs or T cells enriched from blood (not recorded which). The receptors derive from a woman aged 18-29 years who had recovered from COVID-19.

In DNA, the CDR3 is TGTGCCAGCAGCATCCGGGACAGGGGAGAGACCCAGTACTTC. Translated, it gives CASSIRDRGETQYF. The gene calls are TRBV9 and TRBJ2-5; 10 bases map to TRBD1. Germline CDR1 is SGDLS and CDR2 is YYNGEE. The CDR3 is 14 amino acids. The trim removed 4 bases at V and 4 bases at J, leaving 4 bases unmatched.

The V call is TRBV6-5, the J call TRBJ2-7, with D possibly TRBD2 on 6 matching bases. The CDR3 length is 11 residues. Germline CDR1 MNHEY, CDR2 SVGAGI. V shed 8 bases and J shed 5 bases, with 10 bases lying between them. This CDR3 is CASVSGDEQYF. CDR3 DNA sequence: TGTGCCAGCGTTTCGGGGGACGAGCAGTACTTC.

This clone was detected once. The chain joins TRBV6-5 to TRBJ2-7, with a tentative D call TRBD1 (6 bases). The CDR3 contains 14 residues. Trimming shortened V by 2 bases and J by 3 bases, and 11 bases separated the two germline ends. Germline CDR1 and CDR2: MNHEY and SVGAGI. CDR3 protein: CASSYEGDGYEQYF. CDR3 DNA: TGTGCCAGCAGTTACGAGGGGGATGGCTACGAGCAGTACTTC.

The chain has TRBV3-1 (or the pseudogene TRBV3-2) and TRBJ2-1; TRBD2 aligns across 7 bases. After removal of 8 bases from V and 4 bases from J, the junction contained 2 bases not matched to a gene. The CDR3 consists of 12 residues. Per germline, CDR1 LGHDT and CDR2 YNNKEL (reference sequence). CDR3 loop: CASAAGYNEQFF. DNA for the CDR3: TGTGCCAGCGCAGCGGGGTACAATGAGCAGTTCTTC.

This chain joins TRBV19 and TRBJ1-2; 9 bases are shared with TRBD1. The ends lost 3 bases at V and 5 bases at J; junction bases unmatched: 4. Germline V gene data show CDR1 as LNHDA and CDR2 as SQIVND (reference sequence). This CDR3 is 14 amino acids long. CDR3 nucleotide sequence: TGTGCCAGTAGTATGGCGACAGGGGGGTATGGCTACACCTTC. Translating it yields CASSMATGGYGYTF. Using reference TRBV19 and TRBJ1-2 for the parts outside the CDR3, the full variable domain is DGGITQSPKYLFRKEGQNVTLSCEQNLNHDAMYWYRQDPGQGLRLIYYSQIVNDFQKGDIAEGYSVSREKKESFPLTVTSAQKNPTAFYLCASSMATGGYGYTFGSGTRLTVV.

This clone was recorded only once. Distinct nucleotide sequences in the sample also encode this CDR3. The chain is built from TRBV5-1 and TRBJ2-7, with D possibly matching TRBD1 (5 bases). Germline V gene lookup returns CDR1 SGHRS and CDR2 YFSETQ. V was clipped by 5 bases and J by 4 bases, with 10 bases between them. The CDR3 loop spans 12 amino acids. The CDR3 loop reads CASSSQGYEQYF. CDR3 bases: TGCGCCAGCAGTTCCCAGGGATACGAGCAGTACTTC.

The chain has TRBV10-3 and TRBJ1-2, with TRBD1 as a possible D gene (6 bases). V was cut by 3 bases and J by 4 bases, with 12 bases left in between. The CDR3 is 14 amino acids. In germline, CDR1 is ENHRY, CDR2 SYGVKD. CDR3 region: CAISEGTSRYGYTF. CDR3 DNA sequence: TGTGCCATCAGTGAAGGGACATCCCGCTATGGCTACACCTTC.

The rearrangement joins TRBV6-5 to TRBJ1-2; D possibly corresponds to TRBD1 (5 bases). This CDR3 comprises 15 residues. Germline assignment: CDR1 MNHEY and CDR2 SVGAGI. The V and J ends lost 0 bases and 0 bases respectively, with 8 bases between them. CDR3 bases: TGTGCCAGCAGTTACTCGCGGGGGTCTAACTATGGCTACACCTTC. This codes for CASSYSRGSNYGYTF.

The chain uses TRBV5-1 and TRBJ2-7, with 7 bases fitting TRBD2. V trimming: 7 bases; J trimming: 0 bases; junction bases outside the gene matches: 16. The CDR3 has 17 residues. Germline values: CDR1 SGHRS, CDR2 YFSETQ. The CDR3 is CASQLGGSGFSSYEQYF. The CDR3 DNA sequence: TGCGCCAGCCAGCTTGGGGGTAGCGGGTTTAGCTCCTACGAGCAGTACTTC.